Listed here are 6 T cell receptor beta chains from one sample, sequenced in a study of CD8 T cells in ankylosing spondylitis. Regarding the study as a whole: Characteristic of ankylosing spondylitis blood, it appeared, was a TCR beta motif comprising roughly 8 highly homologous variants.

Which antigens these TCRs recognize remains unknown. TCRdb re-called the 5' RACE reads through MiXCR, storing one row per CDR3 protein. Of about 340,000 distinct CDR3 sequences in the sample, 6.5% to 10% were seen once. What was sequenced was blood, either unsorted or a sorted T cell fraction (not recorded which). These receptors came from a male donor with ankylosing spondylitis.

This clonotype was recorded a few times. The rearrangement uses TRBV5-1 and TRBJ2-2; 8 bases agree with TRBD2. Germline V gene lookup returns CDR1 SGHRS and CDR2 YFSETQ. The J segment lost 2 bases and the V segment lost 4 bases, leaving 13 bases of the junction unmatched. The CDR3 runs 18 residues. The CDR3 protein is CASSPGGGRILNTGELFF. CDR3 in DNA: TGCGCCAGCAGCCCCGGGGGCGGGAGGATCCTAAACACCGGGGAGCTGTTTTTT.

This clonotype was seen more than once but under ten times. The chain links TRBV28 to TRBJ2-7; D possibly corresponds to TRBD2 (7 bases). This CDR3 region has 13 residues. Germline CDR1 reads MDHEN; CDR2 reads SYDVKM. Trimming removed 8 bases at V and 3 bases at J, with 14 bases between. Here the CDR3 reads CASGTGGYYEQYF. The CDR3 bases are TGTGCCAGCGGGACGGGGGGCTACTACGAGCAGTACTTC.

This clonotype was observed a handful of times. The chain links TRBV4-2 to TRBJ1-4; 7 bases agree with TRBD1. The germline V gene encodes CDR1 LGHNA and CDR2 YNFKEQ. The CDR3 has 19 amino acids. With V trimmed by 0 bases and J by 8 bases, 18 bases remained unmatched. The CDR3: CASSQETIGGLAGGEKLFF. The CDR3 DNA sequence: TGTGCCAGCAGCCAAGAGACGATCGGGGGGTTGGCAGGGGGAGAAAAACTGTTTTTT.

The rearrangement links TRBV2 to TRBJ1-2; D not certain. The ends were cut back, 1 base at V and 5 bases at J, with 11 bases in the middle. CDR1 is SNHLY, CDR2 FYNNEI, per germline. The length of the CDR3 is 14 residues. CDR3 sequence reads: CASSEEAGLYGYTF. DNA of the CDR3: TGTGCCAGCAGTGAAGAGGCAGGTTTATATGGCTACACCTTC.

This clonotype was seen a few times. The V gene is TRBV4-1, the J gene TRBJ2-7; 7 nucleotides match TRBD1. The CDR3 length is 12 residues. Germline CDR1 and CDR2: MGHRA and YSYEKL. J was trimmed by 6 bases and V by 3 bases; bases with no gene match: 2. The CDR3 DNA is TGCGCCAGCAGCCACAACAGGGGCGAGCAGTACTTC. As protein: CASSHNRGEQYF.

This clonotype was counted a few times. The gene calls are TRBV6-2 or TRBV6-3 and TRBJ2-4, with D maybe TRBD1 (6 bases). This CDR3 is 14 amino acids long. Deletions cut 8 bases from V and 5 bases from J, with 16 bases between. In germline, CDR1 is MNHEY, CDR2 SVGEGT. This chain's CDR3 is CASGRGTQENIQYF. The CDR3 bases are TGTGCCAGCGGTAGGGGGACACAGGAAAACATTCAGTACTTC.